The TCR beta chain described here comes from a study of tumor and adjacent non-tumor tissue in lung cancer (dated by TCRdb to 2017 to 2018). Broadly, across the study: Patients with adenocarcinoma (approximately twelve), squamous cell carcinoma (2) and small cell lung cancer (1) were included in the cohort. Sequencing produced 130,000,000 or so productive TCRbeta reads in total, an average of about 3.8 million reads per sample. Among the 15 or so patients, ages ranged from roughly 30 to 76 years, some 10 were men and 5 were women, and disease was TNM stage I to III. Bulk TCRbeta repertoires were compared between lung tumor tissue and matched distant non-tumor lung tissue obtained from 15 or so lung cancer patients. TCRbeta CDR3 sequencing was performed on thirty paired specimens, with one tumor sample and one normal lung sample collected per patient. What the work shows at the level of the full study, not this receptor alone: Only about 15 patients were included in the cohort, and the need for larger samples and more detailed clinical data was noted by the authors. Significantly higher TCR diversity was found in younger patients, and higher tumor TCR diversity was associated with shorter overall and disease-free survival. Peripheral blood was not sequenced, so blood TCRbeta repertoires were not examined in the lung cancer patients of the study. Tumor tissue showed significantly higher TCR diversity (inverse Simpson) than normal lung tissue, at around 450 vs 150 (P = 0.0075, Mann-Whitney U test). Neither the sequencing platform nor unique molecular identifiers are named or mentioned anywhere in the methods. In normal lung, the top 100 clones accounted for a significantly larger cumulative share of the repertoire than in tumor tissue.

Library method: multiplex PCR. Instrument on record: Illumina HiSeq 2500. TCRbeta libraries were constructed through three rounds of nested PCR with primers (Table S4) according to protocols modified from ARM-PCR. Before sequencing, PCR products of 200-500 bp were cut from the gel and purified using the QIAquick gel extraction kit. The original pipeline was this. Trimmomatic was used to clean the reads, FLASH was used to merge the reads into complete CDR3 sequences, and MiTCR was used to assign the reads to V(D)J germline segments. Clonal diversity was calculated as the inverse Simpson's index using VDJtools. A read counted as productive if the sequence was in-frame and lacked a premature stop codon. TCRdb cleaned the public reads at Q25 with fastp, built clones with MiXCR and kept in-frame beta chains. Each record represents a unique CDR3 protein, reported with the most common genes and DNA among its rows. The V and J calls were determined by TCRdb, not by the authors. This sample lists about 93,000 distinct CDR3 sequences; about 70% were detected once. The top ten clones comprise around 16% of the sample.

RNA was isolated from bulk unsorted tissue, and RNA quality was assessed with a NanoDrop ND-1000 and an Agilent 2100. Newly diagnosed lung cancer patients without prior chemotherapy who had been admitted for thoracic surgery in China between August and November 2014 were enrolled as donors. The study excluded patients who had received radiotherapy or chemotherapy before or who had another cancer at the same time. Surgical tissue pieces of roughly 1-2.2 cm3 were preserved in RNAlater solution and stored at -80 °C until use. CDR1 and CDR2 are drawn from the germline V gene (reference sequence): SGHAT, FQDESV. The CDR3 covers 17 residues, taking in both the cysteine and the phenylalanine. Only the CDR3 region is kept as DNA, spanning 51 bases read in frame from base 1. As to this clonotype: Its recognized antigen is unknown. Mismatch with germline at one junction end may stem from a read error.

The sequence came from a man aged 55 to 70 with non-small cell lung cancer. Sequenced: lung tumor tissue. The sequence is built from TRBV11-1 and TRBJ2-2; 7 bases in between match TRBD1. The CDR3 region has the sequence CASNARQGFSDTGKLFF. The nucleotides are TGTGCCAGCAACGCACGACAGGGATTTTCCGACACCGGGAAGCTGTTTTTT.